The source of this T cell receptor (beta chain) is a study of spatial heterogeneity in lung cancer. Study-wide results and caveats: Counts of expanded alpha and beta TCRs within tumors tracked the tumor nonsynonymous mutation count.

Relative to its sample, this clonotype is medium-sized (0.01 to 0.1%). Its cognate antigen is unknown. With 6 bases clipped from V and 7 bases from J, the junction kept 6 bases outside the gene matches. The CDR3 sequence is 13 residues long. The germline gives CDR1 MNHEY, CDR2 SMNVEV (reference sequence). TCRdb redid the calling of the 5' RACE reads with MiXCR, one entry per CDR3 protein. Of fewer than 7,500 distinct CDR3 sequences in the sample, 13% were seen once. Time point here: sample taken at primary tumor resection. In each case, whole RNA from tumor, nontumor lung or frozen PBMC was sequenced unsorted.

Sequenced here: lung tumor tissue, sampled at surgery. The sequence was collected from a female donor with early-stage non-small cell lung cancer. This chain joins TRBV27 and TRBJ2-1, with TRBD1 matching 7 bases. The CDR3 here is CASRTGAVNEQFF. The CDR3 coding sequence is TGTGCCAGCAGAACAGGGGCCGTAAATGAGCAGTTCTTC.